Listed below are T cell receptor beta chains from one sample, sequenced in a study of response to subunit inactivated influenza vaccine. In TCRdb, the RT-PCR reads were re-called with MiXCR into one record per CDR3 protein. The repertoire consists of about 160,000 distinct CDR3 sequences, with roughly 11% occurring once and the leading ten covering around 11%. The sequencing used non-naive T cells sorted from PBMCs, collected roughly 6 weeks after vaccination. The receptor source for this set is a man aged 45-60 years who received an inactivated influenza vaccine. Both conserved end residues are part of each CDR3.

cdr3_aa,j_call,v_call
CASSLPFRLAINNEQFF,TRBJ2-1,TRBV7-9
CASSLEAVRGSSYNEQFF,TRBJ2-1,TRBV7-6
CAWRLPGQGYEQYF,TRBJ2-7,TRBV30
CASSLASGTSIYEQFF,TRBJ2-1,TRBV5-1
CSARDLRGAINEQFF,TRBJ2-1,TRBV20-1
CASSQSGTGYSPLHF,TRBJ1-6,TRBV4-3
CASTTGLAEAFF,TRBJ1-1,TRBV6-2/TRBV6-3
CASSLATRPGLNTEAFF,TRBJ1-1,TRBV7-2
CASSLVALRGLSHEQYF,TRBJ2-7,TRBV7-8
CASSPLGQALAPYEQYF,TRBJ2-7,TRBV19
CASSQDNQGPLEQYF,TRBJ2-7,TRBV4-3
CASSTNLQDRGLSYEQYF,TRBJ2-7,TRBV6-1
CASSGTSGSRVYEQYF,TRBJ2-7,TRBV7-8
CASNGLTYEQYF,TRBJ2-7,TRBV6-2/TRBV6-3
CASSLDVNTGELFF,TRBJ2-2,TRBV11-2
CASSRRGADTQYF,TRBJ2-3,TRBV3-1
CAISESLVAGESDTQYF,TRBJ2-3,TRBV10-3
CASSEGAGWQPQHF,TRBJ1-5,TRBV6-1
CASSPGGTHNEQFF,TRBJ2-1,TRBV3-1
CASSLDTSGASDTQYF,TRBJ2-3,TRBV12-3/TRBV12-4
CASSLEQGEWETQYF,TRBJ2-5,TRBV7-2
CASSWDRGPGPEQFF,TRBJ2-1,TRBV5-5
CASSYDGTTNEKLFF,TRBJ1-4,TRBV6-2/TRBV6-3
CASSPYMGTEAFF,TRBJ1-1,TRBV5-5
CATSNPAAQETQYF,TRBJ2-5,TRBV15
CASSFGQGATNEQFF,TRBJ2-1,TRBV5-1
CASSLRSSPTAGGHTQYF,TRBJ2-3,TRBV27
CASSQDSRGLGELFF,TRBJ2-2,TRBV4-3
CSAVPGAGTDTQYF,TRBJ2-3,TRBV20-1
CASRLDRIGTDTQYF,TRBJ2-3,TRBV12-3/TRBV12-4
CALTGANTGELFF,TRBJ2-2,TRBV30
CSASVGEQGSYNEQFF,TRBJ2-1,TRBV20-1
CSATGGAGEPDTQYF,TRBJ2-3,TRBV20-1
CASSFYLHGQETQYF,TRBJ2-5,TRBV7-4
CASSPLDSKVSPLHF,TRBJ1-6,TRBV5-1
CASSLRLAGATDTQYF,TRBJ2-3,TRBV7-2
CASSSGQQIYTF,TRBJ1-2,TRBV12-3/TRBV12-4
CASGGTIDEQYF,TRBJ2-7,TRBV2
CASTKPGLGTGEQETQYF,TRBJ2-5,TRBV3-1
CASSPAGQGPGYTF,TRBJ1-2,TRBV7-9
CASIQRGAYNYGYTF,TRBJ1-2,TRBV3-1
CASSLEYQETQYF,TRBJ2-5,TRBV5-1
CASSLIFSEQYF,TRBJ2-7,TRBV7-2
CASSLGPGRTEAFF,TRBJ1-1,TRBV6-2/TRBV6-3
CASSPTGSGNTIYF,TRBJ1-3,TRBV6-1
CASSQGRGVFYEQYF,TRBJ2-7,TRBV4-3
CASSVEGPKGGTQYF,TRBJ2-5,TRBV9
CASSLSWRGRPADYEQYF,TRBJ2-7,TRBV27
CASIVLGGSLETQYF,TRBJ2-5,TRBV12-3/TRBV12-4
CASSLETWRAGSPLHF,TRBJ1-6,TRBV5-1
CASGRSSYEQYF,TRBJ2-7,TRBV3-1